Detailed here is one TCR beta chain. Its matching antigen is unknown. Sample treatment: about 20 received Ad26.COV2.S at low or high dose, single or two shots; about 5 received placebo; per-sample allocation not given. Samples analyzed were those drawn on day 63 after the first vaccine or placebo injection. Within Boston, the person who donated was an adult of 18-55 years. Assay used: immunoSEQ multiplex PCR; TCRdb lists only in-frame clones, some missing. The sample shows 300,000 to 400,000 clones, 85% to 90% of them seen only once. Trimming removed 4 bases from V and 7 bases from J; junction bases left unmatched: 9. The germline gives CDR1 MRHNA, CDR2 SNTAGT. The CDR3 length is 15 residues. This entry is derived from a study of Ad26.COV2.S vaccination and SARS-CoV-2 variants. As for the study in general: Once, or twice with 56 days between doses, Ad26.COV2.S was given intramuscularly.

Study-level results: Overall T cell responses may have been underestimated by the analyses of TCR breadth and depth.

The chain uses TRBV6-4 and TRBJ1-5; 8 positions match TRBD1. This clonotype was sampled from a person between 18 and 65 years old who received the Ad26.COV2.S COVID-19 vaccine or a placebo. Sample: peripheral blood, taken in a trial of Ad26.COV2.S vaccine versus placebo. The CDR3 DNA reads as TGTGCCAGCAGTGCATGGACAGGGCCTGGGCAGCCCCAGCATTTT. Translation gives CASSAWTGPGQPQHF.